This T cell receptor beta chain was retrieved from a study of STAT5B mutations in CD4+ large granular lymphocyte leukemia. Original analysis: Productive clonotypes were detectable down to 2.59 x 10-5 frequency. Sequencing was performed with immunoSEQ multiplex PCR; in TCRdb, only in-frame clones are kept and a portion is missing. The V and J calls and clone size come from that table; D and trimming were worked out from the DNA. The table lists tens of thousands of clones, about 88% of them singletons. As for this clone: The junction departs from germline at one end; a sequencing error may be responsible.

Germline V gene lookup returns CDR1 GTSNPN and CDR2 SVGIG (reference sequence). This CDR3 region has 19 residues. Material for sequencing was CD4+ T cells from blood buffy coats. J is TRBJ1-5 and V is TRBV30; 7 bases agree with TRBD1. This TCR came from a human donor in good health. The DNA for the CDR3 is TGTGCCTGGAGTATCGGAGGGGGCCGGGTCACCAGAAGCAGTCAGCCCCAGCATTTT. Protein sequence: CAWSIGGGRVTRSSQPQHF.